The following is a T cell receptor beta chain sequence with its context. The antigen is not known. 60 Vbeta and 13 Jbeta primers were used in PCR. The table came from immunoSEQ multiplex PCR; TCRdb's copy has only in-frame clones and leaves some out. The sample consists of around 160,000 clones, 77% of them appearing once. CDR1 MNHNS and CDR2 SASEGT come from the germline V gene. The V gene lost 2 bases and the J gene lost 2 bases, with 12 bases spanning the gap. This CDR3 region has 15 residues. The data derive from a study of cytomegalovirus exposure and HLA in healthy donors. Study findings and constraints: An apparent linkage of common viral pathogens to several of the most significant clusters emerged in a later analysis.

Material: PBMCs. V usage is TRBV6-1 and J usage is TRBJ1-2, with D tentatively TRBD1 (6 bases). The sequence came from a woman aged 40 to 55 in good health and CMV-seropositive. CDR3 sequence: CASSERTGRNYGYTF. Here the CDR3 DNA reads TGTGCCAGCAGTGAACGTACAGGGCGAAACTATGGCTACACCTTC.